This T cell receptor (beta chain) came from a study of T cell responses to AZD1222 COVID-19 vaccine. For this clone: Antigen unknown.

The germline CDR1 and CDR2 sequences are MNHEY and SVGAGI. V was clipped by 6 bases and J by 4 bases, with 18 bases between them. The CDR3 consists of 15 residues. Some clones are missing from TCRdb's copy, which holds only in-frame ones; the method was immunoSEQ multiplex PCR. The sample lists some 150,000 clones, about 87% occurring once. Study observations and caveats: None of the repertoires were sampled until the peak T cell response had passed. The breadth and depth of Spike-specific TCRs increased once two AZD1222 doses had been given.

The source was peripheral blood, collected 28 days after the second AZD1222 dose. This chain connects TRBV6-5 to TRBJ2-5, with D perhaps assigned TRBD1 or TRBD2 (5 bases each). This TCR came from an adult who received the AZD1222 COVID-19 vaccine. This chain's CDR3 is CASSQGRGTGETQYF. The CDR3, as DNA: TGTGCCAGCAGCCAGGGACGGGGAACGGGAGAGACCCAGTACTTC.